Below, 23 T cell receptor beta chains from the same sample are listed, as sequenced in a study of blood T cell repertoires in COVID-19. Measured with immunoSEQ multiplex PCR; TCRdb has only the in-frame clones, and not every one. The sample has about 220,000 clones, 82% seen once. The sequencing sample was made of peripheral blood. These receptors came from an elderly woman with COVID-19, enrolled during active disease.

The chain uses TRBV7-9 and TRBJ2-2, with a possible D match to TRBD2 (6 bases). This CDR3 is built from 14 residues. Germline V CDR1 and CDR2: SEHNR, FQNEAQ (reference sequence). Trimming pared 1 base from V and 6 bases from J, leaving 9 bases between. The CDR3 bases are TGTGCCAGCAGCTTAGTTGGGACTGCCGGGGAGCTGTTTTTT. Amino acid sequence: CASSLVGTAGELFF.

The CDR3 is CASSRQTGLTGTQYF. CDR3 bases: TGTGCCAGCAGCCGCCAGACAGGGCTGACGGGTACGCAGTATTTT. The rearrangement uses TRBV3-1 (or the pseudogene TRBV3-2) and TRBJ2-3; 7 nucleotides match TRBD1. The V and J ends lost 4 bases and 8 bases, in that order; junction bases with no gene match: 12. The CDR3 sequence is 15 residues long. Looked up from germline, CDR1 is LGHDT and CDR2 is YNNKEL (reference sequence).

This clone was counted a single time. V gene TRBV30 combines with J gene TRBJ2-7; no definite D call. Germline CDR1 GTSNPN, CDR2 SVGIG (reference sequence). The CDR3 contains 13 residues. V lost 0 bases to trimming and J lost 6 bases, with 12 bases between them. CDR3 protein: CAWSVIPSGEQYF. The DNA of the CDR3 is TGTGCCTGGAGTGTAATACCTTCGGGCGAGCAGTACTTC. Filled out from reference TRBV30 and TRBJ2-7, the complete variable domain reads SQTIHQWPATLVQPVGSPLSLECTVEGTSNPNLYWYRQAAGRGLQLLFYSVGIGQISSEVPQNLSASRPQDRQFILSSKKLLLSDSGFYLCAWSVIPSGEQYFGPGTRLTVT.

Comment on this clone: Its ends do not fully match the called genes, so a read error is possible. The chain carries TRBV7-7 and TRBJ2-5; 11 positions agree with TRBD1. Germline assignment: CDR1 SSHAT and CDR2 FNYEAQ (reference sequence). The CDR3 contains 16 residues. The CDR3 reads CASSAMGTGGQETQYF. CDR3 DNA sequence: TGTGCTAGCAGCGCAATGGGGACAGGGGGCCAAGAGACCCAGTACTTC.

The CDR3 region is CASSFGGEGSGNTIYF. The CDR3 DNA is TGTGCCAGCAGCTTCGGGGGTGAGGGCTCTGGAAACACCATATATTTT. The J gene is TRBJ1-3, the V gene TRBV11-3; tentatively, D is TRBD1 (5 bases). The CDR3 sequence is 16 residues long. Germline V gives CDR1 SGHNT, CDR2 YENEEA. V was shortened by 3 bases and J by 0 bases, with 12 bases between the two germline ends.

The chain carries TRBV9 and TRBJ1-1; the D gene is possibly TRBD1 (6 bases). Trimming shortened V by 4 bases and J by 3 bases, and 16 bases separated the two germline ends. Germline values: CDR1 SGDLS, CDR2 YYNGEE. There are 15 residues in the CDR3. Here the CDR3 DNA reads TGTGCCAGCAGCCCGGGAGGGGGTGGGGACACTGAAGCTTTCTTT. This gives the protein CASSPGGGGDTEAFF.

This clone was seen only once. The chain links TRBV6-1 to TRBJ1-1; 7 bases line up with TRBD1. V shed 2 bases, J shed 3 bases, and the junction held 3 bases outside the gene matches. The CDR3 loop spans 14 amino acids. Germline lookup yields CDR1 MNHNS and CDR2 SASEGT. The CDR3 DNA reads TGTGCCAGCAGTGAATACGACAGGGACACTGAAGCTTTCTTT. This codes for CASSEYDRDTEAFF.

V usage is TRBV4-1 and J usage is TRBJ1-3; D gene uncertain. Germline assignment: CDR1 MGHRA and CDR2 YSYEKL. The CDR3 sequence is 13 residues long. Between the trimmed V and J ends, which lost 3 bases and 4 bases, there was a span of 7 bases. The CDR3 DNA sequence: TGCGCCAGCAGCCAGCCTACCGGAAACACCATATATTTT. This encodes CASSQPTGNTIYF.

The chain's CDR3 is CASSQDWTGTGVFGANEKLFF. CDR3 bases: TGTGCCAGCAGCCAAGACTGGACCGGGACAGGGGTTTTTGGAGCTAATGAAAAACTGTTTTTT. The V and J genes are TRBV3-1 (or the pseudogene TRBV3-2) and TRBJ1-4; TRBD1 agrees at 10 bases. CDR3 length equals 21 residues. After removal of 0 bases from V and 3 bases from J, the junction contained 16 bases not matched to a gene. Germline CDR1 LGHDT, CDR2 YNNKEL (reference sequence).

With regard to this clone: This specimen includes other DNA sequences encoding the same CDR3. The J gene is TRBJ1-1, the V gene TRBV28, with a weak D call TRBD1 (6 bases). The CDR3 spans 14 residues. V dropped 2 bases and J dropped 0 bases, with 7 bases sitting between them. The V gene's germline CDR1 is MDHEN and CDR2 SYDVKM. The CDR3 nucleotides are TGTGCCAGCAGTTTAGGACAGATGAACACTGAAGCTTTCTTT. Translating it yields CASSLGQMNTEAFF.

This clone has a count of ten or more. The rearrangement links TRBV6-2 or TRBV6-3 to TRBJ2-7; perhaps TRBD1 as D (7 bases). V was clipped by 5 bases and J by 0 bases, with 14 bases between them. Germline loops: CDR1 MNHEY, CDR2 SVGEGT. CDR3 length equals 15 residues. The CDR3 loop reads CASSDAGQSSYEQYF. In DNA form, the CDR3 reads TGTGCCAGCAGTGACGCGGGACAGAGCTCCTACGAGCAGTACTTC.

The V call is TRBV5-4, the J call TRBJ2-7, with a tentative D call TRBD2 (6 bases). V dropped 4 bases and J dropped 4 bases, with 21 bases sitting between them. In germline, CDR1 is SGHNT, CDR2 YYREEE (reference sequence). The CDR3 loop spans 16 amino acids. CDR3 loop: CASSGGTPNSPYEQYF. The CDR3 nucleotides read TGTGCCAGCAGCGGGGGGACTCCCAATTCCCCTTACGAGCAGTACTTC.

This clone was picked up a small number of times. The chain has TRBV18 and TRBJ2-7; 9 bases fit TRBD2. This CDR3 contains 15 residues. Germline V gene sequence: CDR1 KGHSH, CDR2 LQKENI. The trim removed 2 bases at V and 4 bases at J, leaving 6 bases unmatched. CDR3 sequence (DNA): TGTGCCAGCTCACCAGGGATAAGCGGGAGGTACGAGCAGTACTTC. It encodes CASSPGISGRYEQYF. The full variable domain, in which reference TRBV18 and TRBJ2-7 provide the parts outside the CDR3, is NAGVMQNPRHLVRRRGQEARLRCSPMKGHSHVYWYRQLPEEGLKFMVYLQKENIIDESGMPKERFSAEFPKEGPSILRIQQVVRGDSAAYFCASSPGISGRYEQYFGPGTRLTVT.

This chain links TRBV7-2 with TRBJ1-1; D is unclear. Trimming pared 1 base from V and 1 base from J, leaving 4 bases between. The V gene's germline CDR1 is SGHTA and CDR2 FQGNSA. This CDR3 comprises 13 residues. The CDR3 DNA follows: TGTGCCAGCAGCTTAGGCGCGAACACTGAAGCTTTCTTT. Translating gives CASSLGANTEAFF.

The J gene is TRBJ2-5, the V gene TRBV6-5, with D perhaps matching TRBD2 (6 bases). The CDR3 extends over 14 amino acids. Germline V gene data show CDR1 as MNHEY and CDR2 as SVGAGI. V dropped 5 bases and J dropped 3 bases, with 13 bases sitting between them. The CDR3 loop reads CASSRGLLKETQYF. In DNA, the CDR3 is TGTGCCAGCAGTAGGGGACTTTTAAAAGAGACCCAGTACTTC.

This clone was recorded only once. J is TRBJ1-2 and V is TRBV6-5; 7 nucleotides agree with TRBD1. CDR1 and CDR2 (germline): MNHEY, SVGAGI. The J segment lost 1 base and the V segment lost 8 bases, leaving 4 bases of the junction unmatched. The CDR3 is 13 residues long. Written as DNA, the CDR3 is TGTGCCAGCGGACCAGGGGGTAACTATGGCTACACCTTC. Amino acids: CASGPGGNYGYTF.

The rearrangement links TRBV19 to TRBJ1-2; the match to TRBD1 covers 9 bases. Germline V gene data show CDR1 as LNHDA and CDR2 as SQIVND (reference sequence). This CDR3 region has 15 residues. With 5 bases clipped from V and 4 bases from J, the junction kept 8 bases outside the gene matches. CDR3 bases: TGTGCCAGTAGTCATCTTAGGACAGGGGCCTATGGCTACACCTTC. This translates into CASSHLRTGAYGYTF.

This chain uses TRBV19 with TRBJ1-3, with D hard to call. The V end was cut by 8 bases, the J end by 0 bases, with 11 bases between. From germline, CDR1 is LNHDA and CDR2 SQIVND (reference sequence). The CDR3 consists of 14 residues. The DNA for the CDR3 is TGTGCCAGTCGTACAGTTTTCTCTGGAAACACCATATATTTT. Encoded protein: CASRTVFSGNTIYF.

This chain uses TRBV19 with TRBJ1-1, with 7 bases aligning to TRBD1. The CDR3 is made up of 15 amino acids. Germline V gives CDR1 LNHDA, CDR2 SQIVND (reference sequence). V gave up 3 bases and J gave up 0 bases; unmatched junction bases: 4. In DNA form, the CDR3 reads TGTGCCAGTAGTATTGGGACAGAATTGAACACTGAAGCTTTCTTT. Residues: CASSIGTELNTEAFF.

The chain links TRBV5-1 to TRBJ1-2, with a tentative D call TRBD1 (5 bases). The CDR3 extends over 14 amino acids. V gave up 4 bases and J gave up 3 bases, with 13 bases separating them. Germline V gene data show CDR1 as SGHRS and CDR2 as YFSETQ. The CDR3 sequence is CASSPIGDYYGYTF. Here the CDR3 DNA reads TGCGCCAGCAGCCCAATAGGGGATTACTATGGCTACACCTTC. The complete variable domain, with remaining parts taken from reference TRBV5-1 and TRBJ1-2, reads KAGVTQTPRYLIKTRGQQVTLSCSPISGHRSVSWYQQTPGQGLQFLFEYFSETQRNKGNFPGRFSGRQFSNSRSEMNVSTLELGDSALYLCASSPIGDYYGYTFGSGTRLTVV.

This sequence joins TRBV11-1 and TRBJ1-1; TRBD1 might be the D (6 bases). CDR1 and CDR2 (germline): SGHAT, FQDESV (reference sequence). Trimming removed 2 bases at V and 5 bases at J, with 9 bases between. The CDR3 spans 13 residues. CDR3 sequence: CASSLSTGTEAFF. The CDR3 DNA follows: TGTGCCAGCAGCTTATCGACAGGAACTGAAGCTTTCTTT.

This chain connects TRBV19 to TRBJ1-2; D is possibly TRBD1 (5 bases). Trimming removed 4 bases at V and 7 bases at J, with 10 bases between. This CDR3 has 12 amino acids. Germline V lookup: CDR1 LNHDA, CDR2 SQIVND (reference sequence). The CDR3: CASSKAGLGYTF. DNA for the CDR3: TGTGCCAGTAGTAAGGCAGGGCTTGGCTACACCTTC.

This chain uses TRBV4-2 with TRBJ2-1; TRBD2 aligns across 11 bases. Germline V gives CDR1 LGHNA, CDR2 YNFKEQ. The CDR3 has 15 residues. Trimming took 6 bases from V and 7 from J; bases not matched to a gene: 8. The CDR3 spells CASRPVGTSGNEQFF. CDR3 nucleotide sequence: TGTGCCAGCAGGCCCGTTGGGACTAGCGGAAATGAGCAGTTCTTC.